This T cell receptor (beta chain) was captured by sequencing in a study of PD-1 blockade in classical Hodgkin lymphoma. Findings and limits, study-wide: Exclusion was the outcome for patients who began nivolumab under 1 year after ASCT. At baseline, newly diagnosed patients reportedly showed less TCR diversity than healthy donors. CD8+ TCR diversity did not rise significantly by C4D1, unlike CD4+.

The assay was immunoSEQ multiplex PCR, and TCRdb's table has in-frame clones only and misses some. The table has some 100,000 clones, roughly 90% seen once; the top ten hold roughly 3%. Patients all relapsed after autologous stem cell transplantation, and there was variation in brentuximab vedotin exposure. The CDR3 covers 15 residues. Trimming cost V 2 bases and J 11 bases, with 21 bases left between them. CDR1 is SQVTM, CDR2 ANQGSEA, per germline. As for this clone: Its target is not known.

The sequences come from peripheral blood mononuclear cells (PBMCs), collected at baseline. The chain has TRBV29-1 and TRBJ1-4, with a weak D call TRBD1 (5 bases). This TCR was sampled from a human donor with classical Hodgkin lymphoma. CDR3: CSVEPASQGAGKLFF. The CDR3 DNA reads TGCAGCGTTGAACCCGCCTCGCAGGGTGCGGGGAAACTGTTTTTT.